These T cell receptor beta chains were read from a single sample in a study of T cells in Graves' hyperthyroidism and ophthalmopathy. TCRdb processed the multiplex PCR reads anew with MiXCR; each CDR3 protein has one entry. The top ten clones hold roughly 3% of a sample with roughly 650,000 distinct CDR3 sequences, 16% of them seen once. Sequencing was done on a sample of blood. These receptors all stem from a woman aged 40 to 50 with Graves' ophthalmopathy. Both conserved end residues are part of each CDR3. A D gene is named only where the DNA matches it firmly. The size entry is marked missing in some rows and otherwise reads once, few, many or a size class.

.,many,TRBJ2-3,14,TRBV6-2/TRBV6-3,TGTGCCGGGGGGACCGGGACGGACACAGATACGCAGTATTTT,CAGGTGTDTDTQYF
TRBD2,many,TRBJ2-5,15,TRBV20-1,TGCAGTGCTAGAGATGGAGGCGGGGGGGCAGAGACCCAGTACTTC,CSARDGGGGAETQYF
.,once,TRBJ1-6,15,TRBV7-3,TGTGCCAGCAGCTTAGCAGGGCTGGATAATTCACCCCTCCACTTT,CASSLAGLDNSPLHF
.,.,TRBJ2-7,15,TRBV4-1,TGCGCCAGCAGCCAAGACGGATGGAGAAGAGGCGAGCAGTACTTC,CASSQDGWRRGEQYF
TRBD2,.,TRBJ2-7,17,TRBV18,TGTGCCAGCTCACCACTTGCTAGCGGGGTAAACTCCTACGAGCAGTACTTC,CASSPLASGVNSYEQYF
TRBD1,many,TRBJ2-7,14,TRBV7-9,TGTGCCAGCAGTTGGACGGGACAGGGCTACGAGCAGTACTTC,CASSWTGQGYEQYF
.,.,TRBJ1-1,15,TRBV4-1,TGCGCCAGCAGCCAAGGGAGGGGCCAGGGAACTGAAGCTTTCTTT,CASSQGRGQGTEAFF
TRBD2,few,TRBJ2-1,18,TRBV11-2,TGTGCCAGCAGCTTTCTAGCGGTCGCTGCCGGGGACTACAATGAGCAGTTCTTC,CASSFLAVAAGDYNEQFF
.,.,TRBJ2-1,14,TRBV14,TGTGCCAGCAGCCCAAATCAGGGGTTCCGGGAGCAGTTCTTC,CASSPNQGFREQFF
.,.,TRBJ2-2,14,TRBV7-2,TGTGCCAGCACCCAGCAGGGGCTTGGGGAGGAGCTGTTTTTT,CASTQQGLGEELFF
.,.,TRBJ1-2,14,TRBV7-2,TGTGCCAGCAGCTTAGCGAACAGTAACTATGGCTACACCTTC,CASSLANSNYGYTF
.,many,TRBJ2-3,14,TRBV28,TGTGCCAGCAGTATACCATTCCGCGCCGATACGCAGTATTTT,CASSIPFRADTQYF
TRBD1,many,TRBJ2-7,14,TRBV28,TGTGCCAGCAGTTTATGGGGACAGGGGGACGAGCAGTACTTC,CASSLWGQGDEQYF
TRBD1,many,TRBJ2-3,16,TRBV7-9,TGTGCCAGCAGCCGTACGACAGGGACACCCACAGATACGCAGTATTTT,CASSRTTGTPTDTQYF
.,few,TRBJ2-2,17,TRBV19,TGTGCCAGTAGTATAGGAGTGGGGTTAACGAACACCGGGGAGCTGTTTTTT,CASSIGVGLTNTGELFF
.,.,TRBJ1-5,13,TRBV29-1,TGCAGCGTTGAAGGAACCGTTCGCTTATCCCAGCATTTT,CSVEGTVRLSQHF
TRBD1,few,TRBJ1-1,16,TRBV5-1,TGCGCCAGCAGTTGGCAGGGGGATCTTAGGGACACTGAAGCTTTCTTT,CASSWQGDLRDTEAFF
.,.,TRBJ1-1,15,TRBV4-1,TGCGCCAGCAGCCAAGTGAGGGGATGGGACACTGAAGCTTTCTTT,CASSQVRGWDTEAFF
TRBD1,.,TRBJ2-7,15,TRBV4-1,TGCGCCAGCAGCCAAGATAACAGGGGATTCTACGAGCAGTACTTC,CASSQDNRGFYEQYF
.,many,TRBJ2-7,13,TRBV20-1,TGCAGTGCTAGAGTGCCAGCGTCCTACGAGCAGTACTTC,CSARVPASYEQYF
.,.,TRBJ2-6,15,TRBV6-5,TGTGCCAGCAGTTACTCAGGGGCTGGGGCCAACGTCCTGACTTTC,CASSYSGAGANVLTF
.,few,TRBJ1-4,14,TRBV2,TGTGCCAGCAACCCTTTCGTGACGGGTGAAAAACTGTTTTTT,CASNPFVTGEKLFF
.,.,TRBJ2-7,12,TRBV6-1,TGTGCCAGCGGGAGAGGGGACTACGAGCAGTACTTC,CASGRGDYEQYF
TRBD2,few,TRBJ2-7,14,TRBV27,TGTGCCAGCAGTTCGGGACTAGCCTGGAGCGAGCAGTACTTC,CASSSGLAWSEQYF
.,.,TRBJ2-1,13,TRBV6-4,TGTGCCAGCAGTGAGGGGGTAGAGGGCGAGCAGTTCTTC,CASSEGVEGEQFF
TRBD2,.,TRBJ2-4,11,TRBV20-1,TGCAGTCCTAGAGGCGGGGGCATTCAGTACTTC,CSPRGGGIQYF